The 19 T cell receptor beta chains presented below share a single source sample, sequenced in a study of beta chain features in type 1 diabetes (dated by TCRdb to 2016 to 2018). Library creation used the immunoSEQ multiplex PCR assay. All of the isolated RNA was reverse transcribed with the High Capacity cDNA Reverse Transcription Kit, so expressed TCRB transcripts were sequenced. The source is immuneACCESS, and TCRdb retained only in-frame sequences with V and J called. Part of the clones is not carried over; for the studies checked, unresolved V genes explain less than half of this, and the remainder is unexplained. The sample table shows around 250,000 clones, and about 70% are seen once. The ten top clones hold around 0.05% of the sample. The material sequenced was naive CD4+ T cells from blood. In light of the paper, this sample's cell subset or site label describes: true naive CD4+ T cells. Source of these receptors: a man aged 25-45 years in good health.

V usage is TRBV10-2 and J usage is TRBJ2-2, with unresolved D. This CDR3 is 14 amino acids long. V was shortened by 4 bases and J by 3 bases, with 9 bases between the two germline ends. Germline CDR1 and CDR2: WSHSY and SAAADI. The CDR3 DNA follows: TGCGCCAGCAGTGTGTCCGAGGACACCGGGGAGCTGTTTTTT. The encoded protein is CASSVSEDTGELFF.

This rearrangement joins TRBV5-1 to TRBJ2-5; TRBD1 might be the D (6 bases). The ends were cut back, 0 bases at V and 3 bases at J, with 15 bases in the middle. This CDR3 has 16 residues. Germline V CDR1 and CDR2: SGHRS, YFSETQ. CDR3 residues: CASSLVPGHLEETQYF. The CDR3 region has the DNA TGCGCCAGCAGCTTGGTGCCGGGACACCTTGAAGAGACCCAGTACTTC.

The chain employs TRBV9 and TRBJ2-4, with a weak D call TRBD1 (5 bases). Germline lookup yields CDR1 SGDLS and CDR2 YYNGEE. This CDR3 is built from 18 residues. Trimming left V 0 bases short and J 2 bases short, with 18 bases between. The CDR3 reads CASSVESAGNPTKNIQYF. The CDR3 nucleotides are TGTGCCAGCAGCGTAGAGTCAGCAGGGAATCCAACCAAAAACATTCAGTACTTC.

CDR3 in DNA: TGTGCCAGCAGTTACTCCGTGGGCGGGAGCTCCTACGAGCAGTACTTC. Translated: CASSYSVGGSSYEQYF. The chain combines TRBV6-5 with TRBJ2-7, with 7 bases identical to TRBD2. CDR1 MNHEY and CDR2 SVGAGI come from the germline V gene. Trimming took 0 bases from V and 0 from J; bases not matched to a gene: 5. The CDR3 contains 16 residues.

This clone was seen just once. The rearrangement uses TRBV28 and TRBJ2-5; 7 bases map to TRBD2. In germline, CDR1 is MDHEN, CDR2 SYDVKM. The CDR3 length is 13 residues. Trimming removed 6 bases from V and 5 bases from J; junction bases left unmatched: 6. For the CDR3, the DNA is TGTGCCAGCAGCCCCCCGGGGGGTGAGACCCAGTACTTC. Amino acids: CASSPPGGETQYF.

The chain has TRBV7-6 and TRBJ2-3; D may match TRBD1 or TRBD2 (5 bases each). Germline CDR1 is SGHVS and CDR2 is FNYEAQ. This CDR3 comprises 16 residues. V was pared by 5 bases and J by 6 bases, with 21 bases between. CDR3 residues: CASSPRGVQGDDTQYF. The CDR3 DNA follows: TGTGCCAGCAGCCCTAGAGGGGTGCAAGGGGACGATACGCAGTATTTT.

This clone turned up a few times. The V gene is TRBV6-6, the J gene TRBJ2-3; no reliable D call. The V end lost 6 bases, the J end lost 5 bases, and 9 bases lay between the germline ends. The germline V gene has CDR1 MNHNY and CDR2 SVGAGI (reference sequence). The CDR3 runs to 12 residues. CDR3 sequence: CASSRMRDTQYF. In DNA, the CDR3 is TGTGCCAGCAGCCGTATGAGAGATACGCAGTATTTT.

With regard to this clone: This sample includes further DNA sequences coding for the same CDR3. The V and J genes are TRBV20-1 and TRBJ2-1; D might be TRBD1 (6 bases). Germline loops: CDR1 DFQATT, CDR2 SNEGSKA (reference sequence). Trimming took 6 bases from V and 6 from J, leaving 9 bases between them. There are 11 residues in the CDR3. The DNA of the CDR3 is TGCAGTGCGACCAGGGGCAATGAGCAGTTCTTC. It encodes CSATRGNEQFF.

This chain connects TRBV30 to TRBJ2-5; 12 nucleotides match TRBD1. The CDR3 totals 13 residues. Germline V gives CDR1 GTSNPN, CDR2 SVGIG (reference sequence). Losses at the gene ends were 8 bases for V and 5 bases for J; bases not matched to a gene: 6. The CDR3 DNA sequence: TGTGCCAGCGGGACAGGGGGCAGGGAGACCCAGTACTTC. The encoded protein is CASGTGGRETQYF.

This clone appeared once. The sample contains more than one DNA sequence encoding this CDR3. The chain links TRBV29-1 to TRBJ1-1; no firm D call. The CDR3 consists of 11 residues. CDR1 and CDR2 (germline): SQVTM, ANQGSEA. Trimming took off 6 bases at V and 1 base at J, with 6 bases between the two ends. CDR3 sequence reads: CSVVRNTEAFF. For the CDR3, the DNA is TGCAGCGTGGTCAGGAACACTGAAGCTTTCTTT.

The rearrangement joins TRBV7-2 to TRBJ2-1; 8 bases agree with TRBD1. The V gene's germline CDR1 is SGHTA and CDR2 FQGNSA. The CDR3 has 14 amino acids. Germline trimming cut 5 bases from V and 8 bases from J; bases unmatched to any gene: 8. CDR3 DNA: TGTGCCAGCAGCACATGGACAGGGCCGGATGAGCAGTTCTTC. Protein product: CASSTWTGPDEQFF. The full variable domain, with the rest looked up from reference TRBV7-2 and TRBJ2-1, is GAGVSQSPSNKVTEKGKDVELRCDPISGHTALYWYRQSLGQGLEFLIYFQGNSAPDKSGLPSDRFSAERTGGSVSTLTIQRTQQEDSAVYLCASSTWTGPDEQFFGPGTRLTVL.

This clone came up a few times. Other DNA sequences in this sample translate to the same CDR3. V gene TRBV25-1 combines with J gene TRBJ2-7; D remains unclear. Germline V gene lookup returns CDR1 MGHDK and CDR2 SYGVNS. CDR3 length equals 11 residues. The ends were cut back, 5 bases at V and 1 base at J, with 3 bases in the middle. CDR3 protein: CASSISYEQYF. The DNA for the CDR3 is TGTGCCAGCAGTATATCCTACGAGCAGTACTTC.

The V call is TRBV30, the J call TRBJ2-1; possibly TRBD1 for D (6 bases). This CDR3 is built from 14 residues. V gave up 3 bases and J gave up 0 bases, with 9 bases separating them. From germline, CDR1 is GTSNPN and CDR2 SVGIG (reference sequence). CDR3 DNA: TGTGCCTGGAGCTTAGGGGGCTCCTACAATGAGCAGTTCTTC. It codes for CAWSLGGSYNEQFF. Filled out from reference TRBV30 and TRBJ2-1, the complete variable domain reads SQTIHQWPATLVQPVGSPLSLECTVEGTSNPNLYWYRQAAGRGLQLLFYSVGIGQISSEVPQNLSASRPQDRQFILSSKKLLLSDSGFYLCAWSLGGSYNEQFFGPGTRLTVL.

The V call is TRBV30, the J call TRBJ2-5; TRBD1 is a possible D gene (5 bases). Trimming took off 5 bases at V and 1 base at J, with 11 bases between the two ends. This CDR3 is built from 13 residues. Germline V lookup: CDR1 GTSNPN, CDR2 SVGIG (reference sequence). CDR3 loop: CAWGRTLQETQYF. CDR3 in DNA: TGTGCCTGGGGACGGACACTCCAAGAGACCCAGTACTTC. The variable domain in full, with the rest retrieved from reference TRBV30 and TRBJ2-5, is SQTIHQWPATLVQPVGSPLSLECTVEGTSNPNLYWYRQAAGRGLQLLFYSVGIGQISSEVPQNLSASRPQDRQFILSSKKLLLSDSGFYLCAWGRTLQETQYFGPGTRLLVL.

This chain uses TRBV10-1 with TRBJ2-5, with D perhaps matching TRBD2 (5 bases). This CDR3 spans 15 amino acids. Germline V gives CDR1 WNHNN, CDR2 SYGVQD (reference sequence). V dropped 0 bases and J dropped 4 bases, with 12 bases sitting between them. The CDR3 protein is CASSESGTEGETQYF. The CDR3 coding sequence is TGCGCCAGCAGTGAGTCGGGTACAGAGGGAGAGACCCAGTACTTC.

The chain recombines TRBV25-1 with TRBJ2-1; 8 positions agree with TRBD2. CDR3 size: 15 residues. Unmatched junction bases numbered 7, after V lost 3 bases and J lost 6 bases. Germline V lookup: CDR1 MGHDK, CDR2 SYGVNS. In nucleotides, the CDR3 is TGTGCCAGCAGTGAGAGCGGGAGCTCCGGCAATGAGCAGTTCTTC. Residues: CASSESGSSGNEQFF.

The J gene is TRBJ2-3, the V gene TRBV6-5; D is uncertain. V lost 0 bases and J 2 bases, leaving 6 bases between the germline ends. The germline V gene encodes CDR1 MNHEY and CDR2 SVGAGI. The CDR3 loop spans 14 amino acids. This CDR3 is CASSYSMLTDTQYF. The CDR3 DNA follows: TGTGCCAGCAGTTACTCGATGCTCACAGATACGCAGTATTTT.

The chain couples TRBV15 to TRBJ2-2; D might be TRBD2 (6 bases). Trimming pared 1 base from V and 4 bases from J, leaving 10 bases between. The CDR3 is 15 residues long. Germline CDR1 is LNHNV and CDR2 is YYDKDF (reference sequence). CDR3 protein: CATSRVGGGTGELFF. Written as DNA, the CDR3 is TGTGCCACCAGCAGAGTTGGGGGAGGCACCGGGGAGCTGTTTTTT.

V gene TRBV29-1 combines with J gene TRBJ2-7; no firm D call. The CDR3 loop spans 12 amino acids. V lost 0 bases and J lost 8, with 11 bases in between. In germline, CDR1 is SQVTM, CDR2 ANQGSEA. In DNA, the CDR3 is TGCAGCGTTGAAGATCAGGTGGCGAAGCAGTACTTC. As protein: CSVEDQVAKQYF.